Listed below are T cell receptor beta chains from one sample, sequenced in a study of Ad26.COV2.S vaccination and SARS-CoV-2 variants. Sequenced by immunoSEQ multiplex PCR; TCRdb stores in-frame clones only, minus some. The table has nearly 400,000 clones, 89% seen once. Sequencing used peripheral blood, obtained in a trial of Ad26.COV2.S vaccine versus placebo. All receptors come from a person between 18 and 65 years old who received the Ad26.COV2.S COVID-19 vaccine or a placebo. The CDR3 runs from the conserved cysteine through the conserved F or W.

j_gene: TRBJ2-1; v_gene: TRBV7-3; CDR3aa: CASSLTLGGPMYNEQFF
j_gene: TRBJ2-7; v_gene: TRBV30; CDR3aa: CAWRDSGRAGYEQYF
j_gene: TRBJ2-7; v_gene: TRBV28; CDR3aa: CASSLPGAVYEQYF
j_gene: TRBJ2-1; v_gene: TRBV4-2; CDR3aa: CASSRRGPYNEQFF
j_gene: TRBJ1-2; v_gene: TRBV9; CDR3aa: CASSVGGRALEGYTF
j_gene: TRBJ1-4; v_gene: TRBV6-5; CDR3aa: CASSYRTAGNEKLFF
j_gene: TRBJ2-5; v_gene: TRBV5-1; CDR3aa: CASSLGFSSYQETQYF
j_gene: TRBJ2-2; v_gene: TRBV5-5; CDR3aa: CASSYLERGELFF
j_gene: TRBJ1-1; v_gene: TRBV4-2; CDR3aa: CASSLLGADTEAFF
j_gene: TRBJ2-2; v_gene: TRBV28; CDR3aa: CASSSTPGLAGTGELFF
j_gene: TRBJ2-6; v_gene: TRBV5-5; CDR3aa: CASSWDYSGANVLTF
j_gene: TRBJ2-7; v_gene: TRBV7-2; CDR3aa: CASSRDRGSYEQYF
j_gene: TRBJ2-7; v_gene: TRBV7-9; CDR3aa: CASSLGDAGGYEQYF
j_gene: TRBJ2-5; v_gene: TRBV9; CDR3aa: CASSVDRTQETQYF
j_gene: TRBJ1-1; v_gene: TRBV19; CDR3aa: CASSKFDTEAFF
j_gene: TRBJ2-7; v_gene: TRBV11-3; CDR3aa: CASSLGPSSGRSGPYEQYF
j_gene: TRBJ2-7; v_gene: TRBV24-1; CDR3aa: CATPRRAGVLYEQYF
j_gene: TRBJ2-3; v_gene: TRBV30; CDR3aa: CAWSVRGQGTDTQYF
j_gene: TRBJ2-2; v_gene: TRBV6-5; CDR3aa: CASSPYTGELFF
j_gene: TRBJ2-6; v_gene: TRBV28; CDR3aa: CASRTSGANVLTF
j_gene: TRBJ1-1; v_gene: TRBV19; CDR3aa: CASSTSRAEAFF
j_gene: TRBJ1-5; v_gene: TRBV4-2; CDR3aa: CASSPETRNSNQPQHF
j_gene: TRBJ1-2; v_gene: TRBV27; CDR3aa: CASRRQGRDYGYTF
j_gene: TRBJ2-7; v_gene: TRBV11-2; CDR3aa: CASSLTGAYEQYF
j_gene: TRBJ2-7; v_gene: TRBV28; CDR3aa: CASSFPGVPHLYEQYF
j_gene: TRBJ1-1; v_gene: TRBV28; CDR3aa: CASSSPKGVNTEAFF
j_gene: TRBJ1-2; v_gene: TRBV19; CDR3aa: CASTTVNYGYTF
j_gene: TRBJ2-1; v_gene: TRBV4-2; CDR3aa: CASSQGLAGGMYNEQFF
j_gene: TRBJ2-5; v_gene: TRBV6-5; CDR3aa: CASSFAHLETQYF
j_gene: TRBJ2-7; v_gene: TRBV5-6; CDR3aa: CASSLSGSTYEQYF
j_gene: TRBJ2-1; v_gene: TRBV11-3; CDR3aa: CASSLDVGQGINEQFF
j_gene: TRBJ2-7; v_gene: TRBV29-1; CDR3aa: CSAGTSGRKGTYEQYF
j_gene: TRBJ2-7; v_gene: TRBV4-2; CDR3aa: CASSRTGGGSYEQYF
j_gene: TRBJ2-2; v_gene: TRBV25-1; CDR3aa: CASSSRGGNTGELFF
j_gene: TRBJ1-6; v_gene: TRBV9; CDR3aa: CASSATDRAYNSPLHF